This section outlines one T cell receptor (beta chain) sequence together with its context. Its antigen remains unidentified. The PCR ran on 60 Vbeta and 13 Jbeta primers. Assay: immunoSEQ multiplex PCR; the TCRdb copy retains only in-frame clones and omits some. The repertoire holds around 140,000 clones, with more than 75% as singletons. Germline V gene data show CDR1 as MNHEY and CDR2 as SVGAGI. CDR3 length: 15 residues. Trimming pared 2 bases from V and 0 bases from J, leaving 8 bases between. The data derive from a study of cytomegalovirus exposure and HLA in healthy donors. Study in general: From HLA-typed donors, an early data release held 70 million to 100 million unique TCRs. The study's findings and limits: The study flagged roughly 160 TCR beta chains as cytomegalovirus-associated.

This sequence originates from a woman in her twenties or thirties in good health and CMV-seronegative. The gene calls are TRBV6-5 and TRBJ1-3; D remains ambiguous. Sample: PBMCs. CDR3: CASSYAASSGNTIYF. The DNA for the CDR3 is TGTGCCAGCAGTTACGCAGCGTCCTCTGGAAACACCATATATTTT.